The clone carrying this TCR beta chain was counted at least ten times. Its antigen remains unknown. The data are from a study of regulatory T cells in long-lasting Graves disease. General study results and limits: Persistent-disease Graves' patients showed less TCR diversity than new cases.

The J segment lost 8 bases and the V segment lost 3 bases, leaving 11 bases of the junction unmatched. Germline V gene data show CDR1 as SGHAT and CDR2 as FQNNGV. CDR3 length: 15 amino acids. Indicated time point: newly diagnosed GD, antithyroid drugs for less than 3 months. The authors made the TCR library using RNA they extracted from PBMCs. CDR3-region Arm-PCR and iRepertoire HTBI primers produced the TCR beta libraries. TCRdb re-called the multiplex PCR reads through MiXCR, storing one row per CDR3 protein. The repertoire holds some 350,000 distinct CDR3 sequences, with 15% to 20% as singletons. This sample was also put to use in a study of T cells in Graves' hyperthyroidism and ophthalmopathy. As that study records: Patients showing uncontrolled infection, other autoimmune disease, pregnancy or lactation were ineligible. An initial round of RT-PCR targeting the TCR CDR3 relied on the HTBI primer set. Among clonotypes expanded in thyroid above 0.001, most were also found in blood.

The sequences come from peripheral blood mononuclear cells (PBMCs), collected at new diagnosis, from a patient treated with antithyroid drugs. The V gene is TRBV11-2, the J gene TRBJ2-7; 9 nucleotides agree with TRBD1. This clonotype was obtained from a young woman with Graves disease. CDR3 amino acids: CASSLSGTGNLKQYF. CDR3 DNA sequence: TGTGCCAGCAGCTTGAGCGGGACAGGGAATTTGAAGCAGTACTTC.